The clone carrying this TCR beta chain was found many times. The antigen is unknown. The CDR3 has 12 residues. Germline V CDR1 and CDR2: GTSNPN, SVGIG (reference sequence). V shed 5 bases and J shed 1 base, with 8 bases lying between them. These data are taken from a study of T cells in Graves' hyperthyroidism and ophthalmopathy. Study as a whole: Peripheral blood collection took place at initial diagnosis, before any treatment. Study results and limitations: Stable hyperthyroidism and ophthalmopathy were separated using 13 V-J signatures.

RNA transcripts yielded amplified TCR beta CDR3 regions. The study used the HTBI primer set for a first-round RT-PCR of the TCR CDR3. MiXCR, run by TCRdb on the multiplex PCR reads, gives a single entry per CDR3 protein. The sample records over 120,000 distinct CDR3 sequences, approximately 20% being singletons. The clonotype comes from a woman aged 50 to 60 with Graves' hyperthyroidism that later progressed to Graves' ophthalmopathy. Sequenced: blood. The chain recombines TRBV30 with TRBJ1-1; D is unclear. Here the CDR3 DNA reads TGTGCCTGGGGGAGAGAGAACACTGAAGCTTTCTTT. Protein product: CAWGRENTEAFF.